This TCR beta chain was sequenced during a study of Ad26.COV2.S vaccination and SARS-CoV-2 variants. The overall study: It was the COV1001 Ad26.COV2.S trial arm that included the donor.

With 3 bases clipped from V and 5 bases from J, the junction kept 7 bases outside the gene matches. The CDR3 is made up of 15 amino acids. The germline gives CDR1 LGHNT, CDR2 FRNRAP. In the case of this clone: The antigen remains unidentified.

The treatment: some 20 received Ad26.COV2.S at low or high dose, single or two shots; roughly five received placebo; per-sample allocation not given. Collection of samples fell on day 63 after the first vaccine or placebo injection. Boston supplied an adult donor aged 18-55 years. TCRdb keeps only in-frame clones here, not all; method: immunoSEQ multiplex PCR. The profile shows approximately 400,000 clones, roughly 81% of them singletons. Study-wide results and caveats: Vaccine and placebo recipients had comparable breadth of non-spike TCRs.

V is TRBV12-5 and J is TRBJ2-5, with 9 positions matching TRBD1. This receptor was taken from a person between 18 and 59 years old who received the Ad26.COV2.S COVID-19 vaccine or a placebo. The sequences come from peripheral blood, collected in a trial of Ad26.COV2.S vaccine versus placebo. The CDR3 loop reads CASGLLQGARETQYF. CDR3 nucleotide sequence: TGTGCTAGTGGTTTACTACAGGGGGCACGGGAGACCCAGTACTTC.